This passage covers 27 T cell receptor beta chains from one sample sequenced in a study of response to subunit inactivated influenza vaccine (dated by TCRdb to 2017 to 2018). Libraries were built with RT-PCR. Reads for this sample came from an Illumina HiSeq 2500. TCRdb reanalyzed the raw reads on its own, using fastp at Q25 for trimming and MiXCR for clone calling, and kept in-frame beta chains. Identical CDR3 protein sequences are pooled into one entry, listed with their most common genes and DNA. The sample records 600,000 to 700,000 distinct CDR3 sequences, approximately 14% of which are singletons. The top ten hold 7.5% to 8% of the sample. This specimen consisted of PBMCs from blood, obtained less than 15 days before vaccination. Every receptor here comes from a man between 50 and 59 years old who received an inactivated influenza vaccine. Donor details come from another sample of the same person, matched by shared clones.

This chain links TRBV5-6 with TRBJ2-5; 9 positions match TRBD2. CDR1 and CDR2 (germline): SGHDT, YYEEEE. V was clipped by 5 bases and J by 6 bases; unmatched bases: 5. This CDR3 is 13 amino acids long. The CDR3 coding sequence is TGTGCCAGCAGTTGGACTAGCGCTAAGACCCAGTACTTC. Translating it yields CASSWTSAKTQYF.

This clonotype was observed a handful of times. The V call is TRBV12-3 or TRBV12-4, the J call TRBJ1-2; D gene uncertain. V was cut by 10 bases and J by 1 base, with 10 bases left in between. The CDR3 runs to 12 residues. The DNA for the CDR3 is TGTGCCACCCAAACCTTTAACTATGGCTACACCTTC. Translation gives CATQTFNYGYTF.

This clonotype was seen a few times. The chain carries TRBV4-1 and TRBJ1-2; no clear D. Per the germline V gene, CDR1 is MGHRA and CDR2 is YSYEKL. With 4 bases removed from V and 6 bases from J, the gap between germline ends came to 18 bases. The CDR3 is made up of 15 amino acids. The CDR3 DNA reads TGCGCCAGCAGCCCCAGCGGGCAGACTGACCATGGCTACACCTTC. Its protein is CASSPSGQTDHGYTF.

The V call is TRBV2, the J call TRBJ2-7; TRBD1 matches 8 bases. The CDR3 totals 14 residues. V lost 6 bases, J lost 2 bases, and 6 bases stayed unmatched. Germline-derived CDR1 and CDR2 are SNHLY and FYNNEI. The CDR3 is CASRPDRGAYEQYF. CDR3 DNA: TGTGCCAGCAGACCAGACAGGGGCGCCTACGAGCAGTACTTC.

This rearrangement joins TRBV5-5 to TRBJ2-7; D is unclear. CDR3 size: 15 residues. From germline, CDR1 is SGHKS and CDR2 YYEKEE (reference sequence). V was shortened by 0 bases and J by 5 bases, with 15 bases between the two germline ends. The CDR3, as DNA: TGTGCCAGCAGCTTGGAGGTGGGCCCATCCCACGAGCAGTACTTC. This codes for CASSLEVGPSHEQYF.

This clonotype has a handful of counts. The chain couples TRBV12-3 or TRBV12-4 to TRBJ1-5; TRBD1 is a possible D gene (5 bases). Trimming took off 4 bases at V and 1 base at J, with 11 bases between the two ends. The CDR3 has 15 amino acids. CDR3 amino acids: CASSYDRSSNQPQHF. For the CDR3, the DNA is TGTGCCAGCAGTTACGACAGAAGCAGCAATCAGCCCCAGCATTTT.

This clonotype came up a few times. This chain links TRBV12-3 or TRBV12-4 with TRBJ2-2; D gene uncertain. This CDR3 contains 13 residues. V lost 6 bases and J 5 bases, leaving 10 bases between the germline ends. The CDR3 sequence is CASRPRQTGELFF. The CDR3 region has the DNA TGTGCCAGCAGACCCCGACAAACCGGGGAGCTGTTTTTT.

This clonotype has just a few counts. The chain recombines TRBV12-3 or TRBV12-4 with TRBJ2-7, with 9 bases matching TRBD2. Trimming took 4 bases from V and 0 from J; bases not matched to a gene: 10. The CDR3 spans 17 residues. The CDR3 spells CASSWTGTSRSSYEQYF. The CDR3 region has the DNA TGTGCCAGCAGTTGGACCGGGACTAGCCGTAGCTCCTACGAGCAGTACTTC.

J is TRBJ2-3 and V is TRBV3-1, with 7 nucleotides matching TRBD2. The CDR3 has 17 amino acids. J lost 0 bases, V lost 2 bases, and 8 bases had no gene match. The germline V gene has CDR1 LGHDT and CDR2 YNNKEL (reference sequence). The CDR3 sequence is CASSQFQRGPSTDTQYF. The CDR3 DNA follows: TGTGCCAGCAGCCAATTTCAGCGGGGCCCTAGCACAGATACGCAGTATTTT.

Only a few counts were recorded for this clonotype. The V gene is TRBV18, the J gene TRBJ2-5; 8 bases agree with TRBD1. Looked up from germline, CDR1 is KGHSH and CDR2 is LQKENI. Losses at the gene ends were 3 bases for V and 1 base for J; bases not matched to a gene: 7. This CDR3 is 16 amino acids long. The CDR3 here is CASSPRQGASQETQYF. CDR3 DNA sequence: TGTGCCAGCTCACCCCGCCAGGGGGCCTCCCAAGAGACCCAGTACTTC. The full variable domain, rest sourced from reference TRBV18 and TRBJ2-5, is NAGVMQNPRHLVRRRGQEARLRCSPMKGHSHVYWYRQLPEEGLKFMVYLQKENIIDESGMPKERFSAEFPKEGPSILRIQQVVRGDSAAYFCASSPRQGASQETQYFGPGTRLLVL.

V usage is TRBV5-1 and J usage is TRBJ2-5, with unresolved D. Per the germline V gene, CDR1 is SGHRS and CDR2 is YFSETQ. Trimming stripped 4 bases from V and 0 bases from J, with 22 bases between. There are 18 residues in the CDR3. For the CDR3, the DNA is TGCGCCAGCAGCCTTGGATGGGTCGGTCAGCCGTACCAAGAGACCCAGTACTTC. It translates to CASSLGWVGQPYQETQYF.

This sequence joins TRBV7-8 and TRBJ2-7; 13 bases align to TRBD2. Germline values: CDR1 SGHVS, CDR2 FQNEAQ. J gave up 7 bases and V 5 bases, and 5 bases lay outside the gene matches. The CDR3 extends over 14 amino acids. DNA for the CDR3: TGTGCCAGCAGCGAAACTAGCGGGAGGGTTGAGCAGTACTTC. Its protein is CASSETSGRVEQYF.

This chain links TRBV29-1 with TRBJ2-3; D is unresolved. The germline V gene encodes CDR1 SQVTM and CDR2 ANQGSEA. V was clipped by 7 bases and J by 2 bases, with 10 bases between them. The CDR3 is 12 amino acids. CDR3 sequence: CSESSYTDTQYF. The CDR3, as DNA: TGCAGCGAGAGTTCTTACACAGATACGCAGTATTTT.

The chain employs TRBV11-2 and TRBJ2-3; unclear D gene. CDR1 and CDR2 from the germline V gene are SGHAT and FQNNGV. This CDR3 comprises 14 residues. The germline V and J ends were trimmed by 5 bases and 9 bases, with 18 bases remaining between them. This CDR3 reads CASSPASQQATQYF. CDR3 DNA sequence: TGTGCCAGCAGCCCGGCCTCCCAGCAAGCGACGCAGTATTTT.

This clonotype was picked up a small number of times. The rearrangement uses TRBV20-1 and TRBJ2-1; the D gene is possibly TRBD2 (5 bases). Trimming stripped 8 bases from V and 0 bases from J, with 11 bases between. This CDR3 spans 13 amino acids. CDR1 is DFQATT, CDR2 SNEGSKA, per germline (reference sequence). CDR3 amino acids: CSLQRPSYNEQFF. CDR3 in DNA: TGCAGTCTACAGCGGCCCTCCTACAATGAGCAGTTCTTC.

The chain links TRBV5-5 to TRBJ2-6; the D gene could be TRBD1 or TRBD2 (5 bases each). V dropped 0 bases and J dropped 4 bases, with 8 bases sitting between them. Germline CDR1 reads SGHKS; CDR2 reads YYEKEE (reference sequence). This CDR3 comprises 15 residues. CDR3 nucleotides: TGTGCCAGCAGCTTGGCCGGGGACGGGGCCAACGTCCTGACTTTC. Its translation is CASSLAGDGANVLTF. Full variable domain (rest looked up from reference TRBV5-5 and TRBJ2-6): DAGVTQSPTHLIKTRGQQVTLRCSPISGHKSVSWYQQVLGQGPQFIFQYYEKEERGRGNFPDRFSARQFPNYSSELNVNALLLGDSALYLCASSLAGDGANVLTFGAGSRLTVL.

This clonotype was seen a handful of times. The gene calls are TRBV5-6 and TRBJ1-3; TRBD1 is a possible D gene (6 bases). The CDR3 has 17 amino acids. Deletions cut 4 bases from V and 0 bases from J, with 17 bases between. The germline V gene has CDR1 SGHDT and CDR2 YYEEEE. CDR3 nucleotides: TGTGCCAGCAGCCGTACTGTCATACAGGGCTCTGGAAACACCATATATTTT. This translates into CASSRTVIQGSGNTIYF.

The CDR3 DNA is TGTGCCAGTCGACGGGGAGGTGAGGAGCAGTACTTC. Translated, it gives CASRRGGEEQYF. V is TRBV12-3 or TRBV12-4 and J is TRBJ2-7; a weak D match, TRBD2 (6 bases). This CDR3 is 12 amino acids long. Trimming pared 9 bases from V and 7 bases from J, leaving 16 bases between.

The sample holds many counts of this clonotype. The chain recombines TRBV6-2 or TRBV6-3 with TRBJ1-5, with 7 positions matching TRBD1. This CDR3 is 15 amino acids long. Per germline, CDR1 MNHEY and CDR2 SVGEGT. The V segment lost 2 bases and the J segment 2 bases; nucleotides outside the gene matches: 3. The CDR3 sequence is CASSYPGQGNQPQHF. DNA for the CDR3: TGTGCCAGCAGTTACCCCGGACAGGGCAATCAGCCCCAGCATTTT.

In this sample, this clonotype turned up many times. The genes are TRBV4-1 and TRBJ2-3, with D tentatively TRBD2 (6 bases). The V gene lost 5 bases and the J gene lost 2 bases, with 20 bases spanning the gap. The CDR3 contains 17 residues. The germline gives CDR1 MGHRA, CDR2 YSYEKL. The CDR3 loop reads CASSTRSRGDLTDTQYF. For the CDR3, the DNA is TGCGCCAGCAGCACCCGAAGCCGCGGGGACCTCACAGATACGCAGTATTTT.

This clonotype was seen once. V usage is TRBV7-9 and J usage is TRBJ2-7, with 10 bases lining up with TRBD2. Germline trimming cut 5 bases from V and 4 bases from J; bases unmatched to any gene: 11. The CDR3 sequence is 16 residues long. The germline V gene has CDR1 SEHNR and CDR2 FQNEAQ (reference sequence). CDR3 in DNA: TGTGCCAGCAGCCACGAATCTAGCGGGAGTTGGTACGAGCAGTACTTC. Its translation is CASSHESSGSWYEQYF.

This clonotype was recorded a few times. V usage is TRBV12-3 or TRBV12-4 and J usage is TRBJ2-7; D may be TRBD2 (6 bases). The CDR3 sequence is 15 residues long. Trimming left V 2 bases short and J 2 bases short, with 13 bases between. The CDR3 DNA follows: TGTGCCAGCAGTTTAAGTAGCGGCCATACCTACGAGCAGTACTTC. Its translation: CASSLSSGHTYEQYF.

This clonotype showed up just a few times. The J gene is TRBJ2-3, the V gene TRBV6-2 or TRBV6-3; 7 bases match TRBD1. There are 14 residues in the CDR3. After removal of 5 bases from V and 2 bases from J, the junction contained 4 bases not matched to a gene. Germline V gene lookup returns CDR1 MNHEY and CDR2 SVGEGT. The CDR3 DNA reads TGTGCCAGCAGTATGGACAGGTACACAGATACGCAGTATTTT. Translating gives CASSMDRYTDTQYF.

The chain links TRBV15 to TRBJ2-3, with 11 bases that match TRBD1. This CDR3 spans 17 amino acids. Germline CDR1 and CDR2: LNHNV and YYDKDF (reference sequence). Trimming removed 3 bases from V and 4 bases from J; junction bases left unmatched: 9. Written as DNA, the CDR3 is TGTGCCACCAGCAGCCTCCCCGGGACAGGGGGGGCAGATACGCAGTATTTT. This encodes CATSSLPGTGGADTQYF.

There are a few counts of this clonotype. This rearrangement joins TRBV24-1 to TRBJ2-2, with D perhaps TRBD1 (6 bases). The V end was cut by 4 bases, the J end by 3 bases, with 8 bases between. The germline V gene has CDR1 KGHDR and CDR2 SFDVKD. The CDR3 is 14 amino acids. The CDR3, as DNA: TGTGCCACCAGTGAGACAGGTTACACCGGGGAGCTGTTTTTT. Its protein product is CATSETGYTGELFF.

In this sample, this clonotype turned up a few times. The J gene is TRBJ1-5, the V gene TRBV5-6; 7 nucleotides align to TRBD1. This CDR3 is 17 amino acids long. After removal of 3 bases from V and 3 bases from J, the junction contained 12 bases not matched to a gene. Germline CDR1 reads SGHDT; CDR2 reads YYEEEE. Written as DNA, the CDR3 is TGTGCCAGCAGCTCCAAAAGACAGGGCCTCTCCAATCAGCCCCAGCATTTT. Translation gives CASSSKRQGLSNQPQHF.

V and J are TRBV28 and TRBJ1-1; possible D gene TRBD1, 5 bases. Germline V lookup: CDR1 MDHEN, CDR2 SYDVKM. This CDR3 has 13 residues. The V gene lost 6 bases and the J gene lost 3 bases, with 11 bases spanning the gap. The CDR3 nucleotides read TGTGCCAGCAGGTCTCAGGGAGACACTGAAGCTTTCTTT. Translation gives CASRSQGDTEAFF.